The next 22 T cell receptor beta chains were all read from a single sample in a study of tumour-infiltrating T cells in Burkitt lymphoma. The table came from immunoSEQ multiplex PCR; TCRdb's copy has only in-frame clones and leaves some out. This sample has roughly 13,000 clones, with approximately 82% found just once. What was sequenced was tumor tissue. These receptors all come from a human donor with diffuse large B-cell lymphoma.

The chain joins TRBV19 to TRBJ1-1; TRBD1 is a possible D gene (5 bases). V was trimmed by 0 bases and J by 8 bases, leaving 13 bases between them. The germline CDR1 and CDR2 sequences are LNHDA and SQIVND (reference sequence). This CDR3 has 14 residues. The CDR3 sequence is CASSIDGTHLEAFF. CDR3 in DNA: TGTGCCAGTAGTATAGATGGGACCCACCTAGAAGCTTTCTTT.

This chain's CDR3 is CASGRNPEQYF. CDR3 coding DNA: TGTGCCAGCGGCCGTAATCCCGAGCAGTACTTC. This chain joins TRBV6-5 and TRBJ2-7; no clear D. Germline-derived CDR1 and CDR2 are MNHEY and SVGAGI. The CDR3 runs 11 residues. V was cut by 8 bases and J by 6 bases, with 11 bases left in between.

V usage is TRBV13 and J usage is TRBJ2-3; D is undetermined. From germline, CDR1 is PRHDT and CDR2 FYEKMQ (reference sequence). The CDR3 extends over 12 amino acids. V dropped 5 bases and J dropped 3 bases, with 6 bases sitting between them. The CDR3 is CASSPRTDTQYF. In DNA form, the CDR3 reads TGTGCCAGCAGCCCAAGAACAGATACGCAGTATTTT.

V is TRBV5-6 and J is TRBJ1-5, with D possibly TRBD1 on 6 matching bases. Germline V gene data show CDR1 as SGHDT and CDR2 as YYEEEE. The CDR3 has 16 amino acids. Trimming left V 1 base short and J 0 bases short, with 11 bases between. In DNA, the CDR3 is TGTGCCAGCAGCTTGTATTGGGACATTAGCAATCAGCCCCAGCATTTT. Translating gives CASSLYWDISNQPQHF.

CDR3 in DNA: TGTGCCAGCGGACAGCAGGGAAACACCATATATTTT. Its translation: CASGQQGNTIYF. V is TRBV9 and J is TRBJ1-3; D may be TRBD1 (6 bases). V lost 7 bases to trimming and J lost 4 bases, with 9 bases between them. The CDR3 contains 12 residues. CDR1 is SGDLS, CDR2 YYNGEE, per germline.

CDR3 residues: CASSFFAWGNTGELFF. The DNA of the CDR3 is TGTGCCAGCAGCTTTTTTGCGTGGGGGAACACCGGGGAGCTGTTTTTT. This chain joins TRBV5-6 and TRBJ2-2, with D unclear. This CDR3 has 16 residues. Germline CDR1 SGHDT, CDR2 YYEEEE. The germline V and J ends were trimmed by 2 bases and 1 base, with 12 bases remaining between them.

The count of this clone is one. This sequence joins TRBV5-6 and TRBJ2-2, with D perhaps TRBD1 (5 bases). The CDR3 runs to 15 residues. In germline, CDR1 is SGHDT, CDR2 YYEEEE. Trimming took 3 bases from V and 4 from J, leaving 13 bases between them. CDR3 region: CASSYVRAATGELFF. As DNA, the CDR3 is TGTGCCAGCAGCTACGTCAGGGCGGCCACCGGGGAGCTGTTTTTT. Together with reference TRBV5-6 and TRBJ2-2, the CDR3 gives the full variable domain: DAGVTQSPTHLIKTRGQQVTLRCSPKSGHDTVSWYQQALGQGPQFIFQYYEEEERQRGNFPDRFSGHQFPNYSSELNVNALLLGDSALYLCASSYVRAATGELFFGEGSRLTVL.

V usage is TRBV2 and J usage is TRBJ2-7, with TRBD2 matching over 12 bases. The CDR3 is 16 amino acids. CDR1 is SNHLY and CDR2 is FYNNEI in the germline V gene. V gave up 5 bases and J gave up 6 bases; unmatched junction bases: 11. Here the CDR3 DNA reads TGTGCCAGCAGTTTCCGACTAGCGGGAGTTCTCTCCGAGCAGTACTTC. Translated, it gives CASSFRLAGVLSEQYF. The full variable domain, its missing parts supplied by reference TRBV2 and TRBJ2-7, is EPEVTQTPSHQVTQMGQEVILRCVPISNHLYFYWYRQILGQKVEFLVSFYNNEISEKSEIFDDQFSVERPDGSNFTLKIRSTKLEDSAMYFCASSFRLAGVLSEQYFGPGTRLTVT.

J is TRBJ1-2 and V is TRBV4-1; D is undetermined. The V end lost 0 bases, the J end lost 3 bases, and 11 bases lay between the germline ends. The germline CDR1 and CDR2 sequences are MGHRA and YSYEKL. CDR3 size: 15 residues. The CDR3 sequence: CASSQEAKGDYGYTF. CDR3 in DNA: TGCGCCAGCAGCCAAGAGGCCAAGGGTGACTATGGCTACACCTTC.

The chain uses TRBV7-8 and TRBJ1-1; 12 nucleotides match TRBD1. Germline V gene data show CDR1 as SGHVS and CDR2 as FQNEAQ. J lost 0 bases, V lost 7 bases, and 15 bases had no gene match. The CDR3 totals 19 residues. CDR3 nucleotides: TGTGCCAGCATAGCTGGCTGGGGACAGGGGGCCCAAATGAACACTGAAGCTTTCTTT. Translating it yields CASIAGWGQGAQMNTEAFF. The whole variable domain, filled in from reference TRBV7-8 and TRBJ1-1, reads GAGVSQSPRYKVAKRGQDVALRCDPISGHVSLFWYQQALGQGPEFLTYFQNEAQLDKSGLPSDRFFAERPEGSVSTLKIQRTQQEDSAVYLCASIAGWGQGAQMNTEAFFGQGTRLTVV.

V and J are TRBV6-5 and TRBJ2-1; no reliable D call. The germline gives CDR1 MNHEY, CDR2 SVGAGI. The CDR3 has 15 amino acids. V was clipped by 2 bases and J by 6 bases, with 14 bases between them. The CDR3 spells CASSYNWMWGNEQFF. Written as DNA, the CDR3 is TGTGCCAGCAGTTACAATTGGATGTGGGGCAATGAGCAGTTCTTC.

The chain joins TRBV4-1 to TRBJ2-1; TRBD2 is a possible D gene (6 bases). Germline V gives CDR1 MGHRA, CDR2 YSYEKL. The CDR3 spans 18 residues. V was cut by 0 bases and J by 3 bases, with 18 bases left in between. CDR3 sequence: CASSQESGFSDYYNEQFF. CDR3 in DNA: TGCGCCAGCAGCCAAGAGAGCGGGTTTTCCGACTACTACAATGAGCAGTTCTTC.

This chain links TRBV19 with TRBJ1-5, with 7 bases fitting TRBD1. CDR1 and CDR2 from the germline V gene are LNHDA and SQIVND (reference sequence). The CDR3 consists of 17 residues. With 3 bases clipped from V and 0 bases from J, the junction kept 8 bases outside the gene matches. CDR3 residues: CASSISGQSYSNQPQHF. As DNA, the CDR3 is TGTGCCAGTAGTATTTCGGGACAGTCTTATAGCAATCAGCCCCAGCATTTT.

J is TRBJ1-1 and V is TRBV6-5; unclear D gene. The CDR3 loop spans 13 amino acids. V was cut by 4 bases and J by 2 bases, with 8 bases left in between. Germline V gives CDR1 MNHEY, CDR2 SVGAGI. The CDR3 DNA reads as TGTGCCAGCAGTTCCGGGGTTAACACTGAAGCTTTCTTT. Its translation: CASSSGVNTEAFF.

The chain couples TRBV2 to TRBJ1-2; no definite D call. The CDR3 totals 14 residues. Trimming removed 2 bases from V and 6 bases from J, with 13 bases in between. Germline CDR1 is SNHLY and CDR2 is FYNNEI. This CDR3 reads CASSEMGRGDGYTF. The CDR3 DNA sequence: TGTGCCAGCAGTGAAATGGGTCGTGGGGATGGCTACACCTTC.

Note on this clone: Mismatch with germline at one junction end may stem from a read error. The CDR3 DNA reads as TGTGCCAGCAGTTGGAGCAGGGGCCGAACTAGTGAAAAACTGTTTTTT. Translation gives CASSWSRGRTSEKLFF. The chain has TRBV6-5 and TRBJ1-4, with D possibly being TRBD1 (6 bases). Germline lookup yields CDR1 MNHEY and CDR2 SVGAGI. CDR3 length equals 16 residues.

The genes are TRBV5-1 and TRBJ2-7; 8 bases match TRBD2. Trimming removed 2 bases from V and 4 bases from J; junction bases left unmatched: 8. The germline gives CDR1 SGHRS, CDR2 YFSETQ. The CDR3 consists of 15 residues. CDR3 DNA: TGCGCCAGCAGCTTTGGGCTAGCGGGCTCGTACGAGCAGTACGTC. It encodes CASSFGLAGSYEQYV.

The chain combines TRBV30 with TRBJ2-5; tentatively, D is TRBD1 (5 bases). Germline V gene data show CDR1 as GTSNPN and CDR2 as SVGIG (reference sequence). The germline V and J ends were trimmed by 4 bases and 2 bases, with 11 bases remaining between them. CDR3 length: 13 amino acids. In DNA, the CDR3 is TGTGCCTGGATTCCTCAGGGTCAAGAGACCCAGTACTTC. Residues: CAWIPQGQETQYF.

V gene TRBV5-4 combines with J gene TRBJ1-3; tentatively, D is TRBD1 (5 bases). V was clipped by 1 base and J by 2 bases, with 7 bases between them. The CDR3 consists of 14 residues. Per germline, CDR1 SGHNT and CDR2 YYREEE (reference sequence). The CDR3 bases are TGTGCCAGCAGCTTGAAAGGGGCTGGAAACACCATATATTTT. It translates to CASSLKGAGNTIYF.

The CDR3 DNA reads TGCAGCGTTCGGCTAGCGGATAGCACAGATACGCAGTATTTT. Translation: CSVRLADSTDTQYF. The chain joins TRBV29-1 to TRBJ2-3; 7 nucleotides line up with TRBD2. Trimming cost V 5 bases and J 0 bases; bases outside gene matches: 5. The CDR3 contains 14 residues. CDR1 SQVTM and CDR2 ANQGSEA come from the germline V gene.

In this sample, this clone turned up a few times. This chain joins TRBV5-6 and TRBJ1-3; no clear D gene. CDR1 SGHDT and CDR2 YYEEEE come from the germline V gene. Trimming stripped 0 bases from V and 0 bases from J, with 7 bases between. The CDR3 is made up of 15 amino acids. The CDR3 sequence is CASSLGTGSGNTIYF. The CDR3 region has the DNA TGTGCCAGCAGCTTGGGGACTGGCTCTGGAAACACCATATATTTT.

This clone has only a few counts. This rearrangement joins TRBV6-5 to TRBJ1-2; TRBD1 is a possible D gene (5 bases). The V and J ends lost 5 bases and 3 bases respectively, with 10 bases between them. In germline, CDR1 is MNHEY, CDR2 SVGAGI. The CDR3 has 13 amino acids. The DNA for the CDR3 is TGTGCCAGCAGTGACAGCGGTGACTATGGCTACACCTTC. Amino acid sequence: CASSDSGDYGYTF.